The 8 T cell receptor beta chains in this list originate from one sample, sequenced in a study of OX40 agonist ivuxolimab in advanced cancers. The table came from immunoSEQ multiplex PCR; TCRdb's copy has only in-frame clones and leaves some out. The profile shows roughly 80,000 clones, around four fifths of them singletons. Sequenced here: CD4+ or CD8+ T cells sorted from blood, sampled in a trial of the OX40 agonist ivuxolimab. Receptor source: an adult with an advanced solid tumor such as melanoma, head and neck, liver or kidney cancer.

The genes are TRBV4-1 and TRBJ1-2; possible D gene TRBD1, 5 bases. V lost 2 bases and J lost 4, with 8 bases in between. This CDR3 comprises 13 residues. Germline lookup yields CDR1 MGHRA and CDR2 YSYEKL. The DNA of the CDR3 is TGCGCCAGCAGCCAACAGGGTGGCTATGGCTACACCTTC. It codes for CASSQQGGYGYTF.

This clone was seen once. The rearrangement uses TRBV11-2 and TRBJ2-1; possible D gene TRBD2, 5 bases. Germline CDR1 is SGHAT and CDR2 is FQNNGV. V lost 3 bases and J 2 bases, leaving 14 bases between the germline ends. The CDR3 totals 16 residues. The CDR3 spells CASSFSDPRAYNEQFF. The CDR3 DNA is TGTGCCAGCAGCTTCTCGGACCCGAGGGCCTACAATGAGCAGTTCTTC.

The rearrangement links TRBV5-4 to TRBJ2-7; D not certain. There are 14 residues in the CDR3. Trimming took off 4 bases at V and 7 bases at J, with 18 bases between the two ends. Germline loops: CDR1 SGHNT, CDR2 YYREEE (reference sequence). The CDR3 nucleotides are TGTGCCAGCAGCCCAACAAGGGCCCGGCAAGAGCAGTACTTC. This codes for CASSPTRARQEQYF. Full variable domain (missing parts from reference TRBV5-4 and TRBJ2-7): ETGVTQSPTHLIKTRGQQVTLRCSSQSGHNTVSWYQQALGQGPQFIFQYYREEENGRGNFPPRFSGLQFPNYSSELNVNALELDDSALYLCASSPTRARQEQYFGPGTRLTVT.

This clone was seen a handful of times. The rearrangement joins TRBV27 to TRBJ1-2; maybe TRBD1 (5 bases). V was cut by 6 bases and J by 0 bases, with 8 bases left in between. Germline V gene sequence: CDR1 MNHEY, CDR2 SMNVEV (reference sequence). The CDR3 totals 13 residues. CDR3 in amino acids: CASRPTANYGYTF. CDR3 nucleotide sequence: TGTGCCAGCAGACCGACAGCTAACTATGGCTACACCTTC.

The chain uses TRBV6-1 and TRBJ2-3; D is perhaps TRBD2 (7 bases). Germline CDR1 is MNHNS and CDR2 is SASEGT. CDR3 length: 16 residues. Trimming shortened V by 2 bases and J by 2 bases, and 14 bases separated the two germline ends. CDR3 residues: CASSELSGGATDTQYF. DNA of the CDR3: TGTGCCAGCAGTGAATTGTCGGGGGGCGCCACAGATACGCAGTATTTT.

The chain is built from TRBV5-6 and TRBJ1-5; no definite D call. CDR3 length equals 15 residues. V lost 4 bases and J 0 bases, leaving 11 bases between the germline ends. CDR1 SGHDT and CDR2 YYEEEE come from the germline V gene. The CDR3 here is CASSLLRASNQPQHF. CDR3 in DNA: TGTGCCAGCAGCCTTCTAAGGGCTAGCAATCAGCCCCAGCATTTT.

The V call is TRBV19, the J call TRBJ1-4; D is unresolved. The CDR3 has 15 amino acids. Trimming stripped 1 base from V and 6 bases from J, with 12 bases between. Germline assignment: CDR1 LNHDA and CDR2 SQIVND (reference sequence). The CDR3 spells CASSIGGSYYEKLFF. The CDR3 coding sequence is TGTGCCAGTAGTATAGGTGGCAGCTACTATGAAAAACTGTTTTTT.

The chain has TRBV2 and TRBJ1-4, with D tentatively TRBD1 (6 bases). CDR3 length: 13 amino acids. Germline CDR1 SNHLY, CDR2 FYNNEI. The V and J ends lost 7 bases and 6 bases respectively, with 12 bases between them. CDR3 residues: CASNQGKDEKLFF. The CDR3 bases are TGTGCCAGCAACCAGGGGAAGGATGAAAAACTGTTTTTT.